Listed below are T cell receptor beta chains from one sample, sequenced in a study of memory CD4+ T cells and cytomegalovirus serostatus. Generated by immunoSEQ multiplex PCR, the TCRdb table keeps only in-frame clones and is missing some. The sample yields around 63,000 clones, around 80% seen once. Specimen: memory CD4+ T cells from blood. The origin of the receptors is an adult in good health and CMV-seronegative. Some clones in this sample may be carry-over from other donors' samples. CDR3s include the opening cysteine and the closing phenylalanine or tryptophan. The D gene is left open where the match is weak. Clone size is not always given. Where it is, it says once, few, many or a class for expanded clones.

V gene,clone size,D gene,J gene,CDR3 DNA,CDR3 protein
TRBV27,.,.,TRBJ1-1,TGTGCCAGCAGTTACTACCAACAGGGAGGGACTGAAGCTTTCTTT,CASSYYQQGGTEAFF
TRBV6-5,.,.,TRBJ1-1,TGTGCCAGCAGTTACTCGAAATCGCTAGGAGCTTTCTTT,CASSYSKSLGAFF
TRBV18,.,.,TRBJ1-1,TGTGCCAGCTCGCTAAACACTGAAGCTTTCTTT,CASSLNTEAFF
TRBV10-2,.,.,TRBJ1-6,TGCGCCAGCAGTGGATACGTACAGACCCTAAATTCACCCCTCCACTTT,CASSGYVQTLNSPLHF
TRBV5-5,.,.,TRBJ1-1,TGTGCCAGCAGCTTGGTTGGCGGTGCGGCTGAAGCTTTCTTT,CASSLVGGAAEAFF
TRBV4-3,.,.,TRBJ2-1,TGCGCCAGCAGCCAAGGTCCATTGGGGGGGCACAATGAGCAGTTCTTC,CASSQGPLGGHNEQFF
TRBV19,few,.,TRBJ1-1,TGTGCCAGTAGTATAAGGGTCCTCGGGGGGAGCTTGAACACTGAAGCTTTCTTT,CASSIRVLGGSLNTEAFF
TRBV5-1,.,TRBD1,TRBJ1-1,TGCGCCAGCAGTCCAGGGGGCACCACTGAAGCTTTCTTT,CASSPGGTTEAFF
TRBV28,once,.,TRBJ2-7,TGTGCCAGCGGGCCGCTCCACGGGGAGCAGTACTTC,CASGPLHGEQYF
TRBV28,few,.,TRBJ1-4,TGTGCCAGCAGGGTACATACTGCTAATGAAAAACTGTTTTTT,CASRVHTANEKLFF
TRBV7-2,.,.,TRBJ1-2,TGTGCCAGCAGCCGGGGAGGACGGGGTTGGGGCTACACCTTC,CASSRGGRGWGYTF
TRBV5-8,.,TRBD1,TRBJ1-1,TGTGCCAGCAGCTTTTACGTGGGACAGGGCTTTTTATTT,CASSFYVGQGFLF
TRBV2,.,.,TRBJ2-3,TGTGCCAGCAGACAGGACAGTGGTGGAGATACGCAGTATTTT,CASRQDSGGDTQYF
TRBV27,.,TRBD1,TRBJ2-2,TGTGCCAGCAGTTTAGACAGGGTGGTCGCCGGGGAGCTGTTTTTT,CASSLDRVVAGELFF
TRBV4-2,once,TRBD2,TRBJ2-7,TGTGCCAGCAGCCAAGATCTACTAGCGGGGGGGCGCGAGCAGTACTTC,CASSQDLLAGGREQYF
TRBV7-2,.,TRBD1,TRBJ2-2,TGTGCCAGCAGACAAAGGGGGTCGGGACAGGGGAACACCGGGGAGCTGTTTTTT,CASRQRGSGQGNTGELFF
TRBV28,once,.,TRBJ1-4,TGTGCCAGCTCTCTGGTGGGGACGGGGGTCGGACTGTTTTTT,CASSLVGTGVGLFF
TRBV10-1,.,TRBD1,TRBJ1-1,TGCGCCAGCAGTGAGACGGGACAGGGAAACACTGAAGCTTTCTTT,CASSETGQGNTEAFF
TRBV19,.,.,TRBJ2-7,TGTGCCAGTAGTGTGTCGGGGGACTACGAGCAGTACTTC,CASSVSGDYEQYF
TRBV7-9,.,.,TRBJ1-5,TGTGCCAGCAGCGAGGGCTCCCCCAATCAGCCCCAGCATTTT,CASSEGSPNQPQHF
TRBV10-3,.,TRBD1,TRBJ2-1,TGTGCCATCAGGGGACAGGGAAACAATGAGCAGTTCTTC,CAIRGQGNNEQFF
TRBV18,.,.,TRBJ1-2,TGTGCCAGCTCGCGGGGGAATTATGGCTACACCTTC,CASSRGNYGYTF
TRBV9,.,.,TRBJ2-7,TGTGCCAGCAGCAAACAAATCTCCTACGAGCAGTACTTC,CASSKQISYEQYF
TRBV9,few,TRBD2,TRBJ2-1,TGTGCCAGCAGCGTAGCCCCGGCTAGCGGGGGAAGCAATGAGCAGTTCTTC,CASSVAPASGGSNEQFF
TRBV6-6,.,TRBD2,TRBJ2-1,TGTGCCAGCAGTGCCCTACAGACTAGCGGGATCAGTGAGCAGTTCTTC,CASSALQTSGISEQFF
TRBV5-6,.,.,TRBJ1-6,TGTGCCAGCAGCCTGGGCGGGGGGACTTCACCCCTCCACTTT,CASSLGGGTSPLHF
TRBV5-6,.,.,TRBJ1-5,TGTGCCAGCAGCTTGGGGGTCAGCCTCAATCAGCCCCAGCATTTT,CASSLGVSLNQPQHF
TRBV2,few,TRBD1,TRBJ2-5,TGTGCCAGCAGTGACGGACAGGGGCGGAAGACCCAGTACTTC,CASSDGQGRKTQYF
TRBV9,.,TRBD2,TRBJ2-3,TGTGCCAGCAGCAAGGGACTAGCTGCAGATACGCAGTATTTT,CASSKGLAADTQYF
TRBV7-2,.,TRBD2,TRBJ2-7,TGTGCCAGCAGCTTAGCCGGACTAGCGGGAGCCTACGAGCAGTACTTC,CASSLAGLAGAYEQYF
TRBV4-1,few,.,TRBJ2-2,TGCGCCAGCAGCCAAGTGGGATCGATCCTCCGGTCCGGGGAGCTGTTTTTT,CASSQVGSILRSGELFF
TRBV12-5,.,.,TRBJ1-5,TGTGCTAGTGGTTTGGTACGTCGGGGGTTTTCAGATCAGCCCCAGCATTTT,CASGLVRRGFSDQPQHF
TRBV28,.,TRBD1,TRBJ1-2,TGTGCCAGCAGTGCAGGGGGCCGCTATGGCTACACCTTC,CASSAGGRYGYTF
TRBV5-1,.,TRBD1,TRBJ2-3,TGCGCCAGCAGCGCCGGGACAGGGACAGATACGCAGTATTTT,CASSAGTGTDTQYF
TRBV7-8,.,TRBD1,TRBJ2-5,TGTGCCAGCAGCCGGGACAGGGGAGGGTTAGAGACCCAGTACTTC,CASSRDRGGLETQYF
TRBV14,few,.,TRBJ2-1,TGTGCCAGCAGCCTCTGGGCGGGACACCGGACGGGCAATGAGCAGTTCTTC,CASSLWAGHRTGNEQFF
TRBV9,once,.,TRBJ1-5,TGTGCCAGCAGCATAACAGGGATGGGGCATCAGCCCCAGCATTTT,CASSITGMGHQPQHF
TRBV2,.,.,TRBJ2-1,TGTGCCAGCAGTGTTGTTCGGAGAATGAGTGAGCAGTTCTTC,CASSVVRRMSEQFF
TRBV28,.,.,TRBJ1-1,TGTGCCAGCAGTGCCCTTAAACTCCTTGAAGCTTTCTTT,CASSALKLLEAFF
TRBV6-9,.,TRBD1,TRBJ1-5,TGTGCCAGCAGCCCAGGGAGGGGGCGGTCTGATCAGCCCCAGCATTTT,CASSPGRGRSDQPQHF
TRBV18,few,.,TRBJ2-7,TGTGCCAGCTCACCACCGGCAGGGGCAGCCTACGAGCAGTACTTC,CASSPPAGAAYEQYF
TRBV18,.,TRBD1,TRBJ1-2,TGTGCCAGCTCACCACCGACAGGGGAGCGGAGTGGCTACACCTTC,CASSPPTGERSGYTF
TRBV6-6,.,TRBD1,TRBJ1-2,TGTGCCAGCAGATCCACAGGGGGCGTCTATGGCTACACCTTC,CASRSTGGVYGYTF
TRBV2,.,.,TRBJ2-1,TGTGCCACCTGGGGACGGCCCAACAATGAGCAGTTCTTC,CATWGRPNNEQFF
TRBV4-1,.,.,TRBJ2-7,TGCGCCAGCAGCCTGCGGGATGGATCCTACGAGCAGTACTTC,CASSLRDGSYEQYF
TRBV10-3,.,.,TRBJ1-1,TGTGCCATCAGTCTCACTGGGGTAGATACTGAAGCTTTCTTT,CAISLTGVDTEAFF
TRBV6-1,.,TRBD1,TRBJ1-1,TGTGCCAGCGCGGGACAGATGAACACTGAAGCTTTCTTT,CASAGQMNTEAFF
TRBV2,.,.,TRBJ2-1,TGTGCCAGCAGTGGGCCCGGGACAACTAATGAGCAGTTCTTC,CASSGPGTTNEQFF
TRBV28,.,TRBD1,TRBJ2-3,TGTGCCAGCACCCAATATGCAGGGGGCGTGTATGGAGATACGCAGTATTTT,CASTQYAGGVYGDTQYF
TRBV18,.,TRBD2,TRBJ2-1,TGTGCCAGCTCACCAGGCGGGAGCATCCCAAACACCAACAATGAGCAGTTCTTC,CASSPGGSIPNTNNEQFF
TRBV6-6,.,.,TRBJ2-7,TGTGCCAGCAGTTACCCGGGGGTAACCTACGAGCAGTACTTC,CASSYPGVTYEQYF
TRBV7-8,.,.,TRBJ1-1,TGTGCCAGCAGCCCTCAGCGGCAGGGAAGTTGGATGAACACTGAAGCTTTCTTT,CASSPQRQGSWMNTEAFF
TRBV19,.,.,TRBJ1-5,TGTGCCAGTAGTATAGGACGGGATCAGCCCCAGCATTTT,CASSIGRDQPQHF